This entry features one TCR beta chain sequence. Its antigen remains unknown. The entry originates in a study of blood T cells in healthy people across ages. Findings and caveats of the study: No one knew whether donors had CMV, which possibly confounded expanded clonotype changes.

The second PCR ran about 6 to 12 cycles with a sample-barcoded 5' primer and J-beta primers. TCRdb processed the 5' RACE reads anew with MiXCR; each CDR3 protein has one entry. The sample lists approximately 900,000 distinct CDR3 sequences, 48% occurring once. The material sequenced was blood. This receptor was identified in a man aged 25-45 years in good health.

In nucleotides, the CDR3 is TGCAGTGCTAGAGAGATAGAGGGGGACTACAATGAGCAGTTCTTC. The encoded protein is CSAREIEGDYNEQFF. The chain couples TRBV20-1 to TRBJ2-1, with D maybe TRBD1 (6 bases). The V end lost 0 bases, the J end lost 3 bases, and 12 bases lay between the germline ends. The CDR3 consists of 15 residues. CDR1 is DFQATT and CDR2 is SNEGSKA in the germline V gene (reference sequence).